The following is a T cell receptor (beta chain) sequence with its context. The method was immunoSEQ multiplex PCR; TCRdb's version includes in-frame clones alone and lacks a portion of them. The profile covers 600,000 to 900,000 clones, with approximately 83% appearing a single time and approximately 0.01% taken by the ten largest. These data originate in a study of shared T cell receptors in the human thymus. Germline V CDR1 and CDR2: SGDLS, YYNGEE. V lost 0 bases and J lost 4; bases outside the gene matches: 4. The CDR3 spans 15 residues. The data were also submitted as part of a second study, on human thymus T cells. In that study: Having corrective surgery for congenital heart defects, healthy Finnish infants were the ones who donated. Resections from corrective heart surgery provided thymus tissue. Thymic and blood repertoires seemed to show skewed V and J gene use. Unrelated individuals had highly overlapping thymic repertoires, as reported in related research.

The V gene is TRBV9, the J gene TRBJ1-2; TRBD1 matches at 9 bases. This TCR was sampled from a girl younger than two with a congenital heart defect. The sequencing input was thymocytes. CDR3 in DNA: TGTGCCAGCAGCGTAGACAGGGGGCGCGTCTATGGCTACACCTTC. Amino acids: CASSVDRGRVYGYTF.